Listed below are T cell receptor beta chains from one sample, sequenced in a study of beta chain features in type 1 diabetes. The data were produced by immunoSEQ multiplex PCR, yet TCRdb's version contains in-frame clones alone and is incomplete. Among about 300,000 clones listed, roughly 8% were seen once. Material for sequencing was central memory CD4+ T cells from blood. The receptors were gathered from a woman aged 18-29 years in good health. The CDR3 runs from the conserved cysteine through the conserved F or W. A D gene is named only where the DNA matches it firmly. Only part of the rows carry a size: once, few, many, or a class if the clone is expanded.

V: TRBV7-2; D: TRBD1; J: TRBJ2-2; size: many; CDR3: CASRPTGGNTGELFF; DNA: TGTGCCAGCAGACCGACAGGGGGGAACACCGGGGAGCTGTTTTTT
V: TRBV4-3; D: TRBD1; J: TRBJ1-4; size: many; CDR3: CASSQGTVEKLFF; DNA: TGCGCCAGCAGCCAGGGGACAGTTGAAAAACTGTTTTTT
V: TRBV7-3; D: NA; J: TRBJ1-1; size: NA; CDR3: CASSLDGFTEAFF; DNA: TGTGCCAGCAGCTTAGACGGCTTCACTGAAGCTTTCTTT
V: TRBV4-3; D: TRBD1; J: TRBJ1-4; size: few; CDR3: CASSQASGQGVPKLFF; DNA: TGCGCCAGCAGCCAAGCCTCCGGACAGGGGGTCCCAAAACTGTTTTTT
V: TRBV29-1; D: NA; J: TRBJ1-2; size: few; CDR3: CSVVWGSSYTF; DNA: TGCAGCGTTGTTTGGGGATCGAGCTACACCTTC
V: TRBV6-6; D: NA; J: TRBJ2-2; size: NA; CDR3: CASSSAYTGELFF; DNA: TGTGCCAGCAGTTCAGCGTACACCGGGGAGCTGTTTTTT
V: TRBV4-3; D: NA; J: TRBJ1-4; size: NA; CDR3: CASSPRTAPNEKLFF; DNA: TGCGCCAGCAGCCCTCGGACAGCTCCTAATGAAAAACTGTTTTTT
V: TRBV2; D: NA; J: TRBJ2-4; size: NA; CDR3: CASGGSGAKNIQYF; DNA: TGTGCCAGCGGGGGTTCGGGTGCCAAAAACATTCAGTACTTC
V: TRBV5-1; D: NA; J: TRBJ2-1; size: NA; CDR3: CASNLDRNEQFF; DNA: TGCGCCAGCAACTTGGATCGCAATGAGCAGTTCTTC
V: TRBV7-2; D: TRBD2; J: TRBJ2-2; size: few; CDR3: CASSLNLADTGELFF; DNA: TGTGCCAGCAGCTTAAACCTAGCGGACACCGGGGAGCTGTTTTTT
V: TRBV6-5; D: TRBD2; J: TRBJ2-7; size: NA; CDR3: CASSYSGRAHEQYF; DNA: TGTGCCAGCAGTTATAGCGGGAGGGCCCACGAGCAGTACTTC
V: TRBV19; D: TRBD1; J: TRBJ1-5; size: few; CDR3: CASSPPTGDNQPQHF; DNA: TGTGCCAGTAGTCCCCCGACAGGGGATAATCAGCCCCAGCATTTT
V: TRBV5-8; D: NA; J: TRBJ2-1; size: few; CDR3: CASSLAGGTSQLF; DNA: TGTGCCAGCAGCTTGGCCGGTGGGACCTCCCAGCTCTTC
V: TRBV5-1; D: TRBD2; J: TRBJ2-5; size: few; CDR3: CASSFLAGPQETQYF; DNA: TGCGCCAGCAGCTTTCTAGCGGGGCCGCAAGAGACCCAGTACTTC
V: TRBV2; D: TRBD1; J: TRBJ1-2; size: many; CDR3: CASSFGTGFGNTF; DNA: TGTGCCAGCAGTTTTGGGACAGGGTTCGGGAACACCTTC
V: TRBV2; D: TRBD2; J: TRBJ2-1; size: few; CDR3: CASSDRGVYNEQFF; DNA: TGTGCCAGCAGTGACCGGGGGGTCTACAATGAGCAGTTCTTC
V: TRBV6-1; D: NA; J: TRBJ2-1; size: many; CDR3: CASRTINEQFF; DNA: TGTGCCAGCAGAACCATCAATGAGCAGTTCTTC
V: TRBV5-4; D: TRBD1; J: TRBJ2-3; size: NA; CDR3: CASSLDRGFTDTQYF; DNA: TGTGCCAGCAGCTTGGACAGGGGATTCACAGATACGCAGTATTTT
V: TRBV7-2; D: NA; J: TRBJ1-2; size: NA; CDR3: CASSPRGATYGYTF; DNA: TGTGCCAGCAGCCCCCGAGGTGCGACCTATGGCTACACCTTC
V: TRBV7-2; D: NA; J: TRBJ2-1; size: many; CDR3: CASTVDSWNEQFF; DNA: TGTGCCAGCACCGTTGACAGTTGGAATGAGCAGTTCTTC
V: TRBV4-3; D: TRBD2; J: TRBJ2-1; size: medium-sized; CDR3: CASSQDRGLAGDNEQFF; DNA: TGCGCCAGCAGCCAAGATCGGGGACTAGCGGGAGACAATGAGCAGTTCTTC
V: TRBV6-5; D: TRBD1; J: TRBJ2-3; size: NA; CDR3: CASSYTGVTTDTQYF; DNA: TGTGCCAGCAGTTATACAGGGGTGACGACAGATACGCAGTATTTT
V: TRBV7-3; D: NA; J: TRBJ1-1; size: few; CDR3: CASSFKMNTEAFF; DNA: TGTGCCAGCAGCTTTAAGATGAACACTGAAGCTTTCTTT
V: TRBV9; D: NA; J: TRBJ1-5; size: many; CDR3: CASSVGVDRPQHF; DNA: TGTGCCAGCAGCGTAGGCGTGGATCGGCCCCAGCATTTT
V: TRBV2; D: NA; J: TRBJ1-4; size: NA; CDR3: CASRTTTGGEKLFF; DNA: TGTGCCAGCAGAACAACAACGGGCGGTGAAAAACTGTTTTTT
V: TRBV12-5; D: TRBD2; J: TRBJ2-1; size: few; CDR3: CASGLGRGSEQFF; DNA: TGTGCTAGTGGTTTGGGGCGGGGGTCTGAGCAGTTCTTC
V: TRBV4-3; D: NA; J: TRBJ1-6; size: many; CDR3: CASSQDWSWSSYNSPLHF; DNA: TGCGCCAGCAGCCAAGATTGGTCTTGGAGCTCCTATAATTCACCCCTCCACTTT
V: TRBV29-1; D: NA; J: TRBJ1-1; size: few; CDR3: CSVVAQGYTEAFF; DNA: TGCAGCGTTGTGGCCCAGGGGTATACTGAAGCTTTCTTT
V: TRBV5-1; D: TRBD1; J: TRBJ1-1; size: few; CDR3: CASSLGAGTGVGAFF; DNA: TGCGCCAGCAGCTTGGGAGCCGGGACAGGGGTCGGGGCTTTCTTT
V: TRBV7-6; D: NA; J: TRBJ2-2; size: many; CDR3: CASSPQAGSNTGELFF; DNA: TGTGCCAGCAGCCCCCAAGCAGGGTCGAACACCGGGGAGCTGTTTTTT
V: TRBV5-4; D: NA; J: TRBJ1-2; size: few; CDR3: CASSALSSGAGYGYTF; DNA: TGTGCCAGCAGCGCCCTATCTTCGGGCGCGGGCTATGGCTACACCTTC
V: TRBV15; D: NA; J: TRBJ1-2; size: many; CDR3: CATSRDRGVSAYGYTF; DNA: TGTGCCACCAGCAGAGATAGGGGCGTCTCGGCCTATGGCTACACCTTC
V: TRBV9; D: NA; J: TRBJ2-1; size: NA; CDR3: CASSPSLDRRNEQFF; DNA: TGTGCCAGCAGCCCTAGTCTGGATAGGAGGAATGAGCAGTTCTTC
V: TRBV7-9; D: NA; J: TRBJ2-1; size: few; CDR3: CASGRAHEQFF; DNA: TGTGCCAGCGGTCGGGCACATGAGCAGTTCTTC
V: TRBV28; D: NA; J: TRBJ2-1; size: NA; CDR3: CASSPPPGDPYNEQFF; DNA: TGTGCCAGCAGTCCCCCTCCTGGGGATCCCTACAATGAGCAGTTCTTC
V: TRBV11-1; D: TRBD1; J: TRBJ1-6; size: NA; CDR3: CASSLAQGAKDSPLHF; DNA: TGTGCCAGCAGCTTAGCACAGGGGGCTAAGGATTCACCCCTCCACTTT
V: TRBV21-1; D: NA; J: TRBJ2-7; size: few; CDR3: CASSKVGPKRDYEQYF; DNA: TGTGCCAGCAGCAAAGTGGGTCCGAAGCGGGACTACGAGCAGTACTTC
V: TRBV28; D: NA; J: TRBJ1-6; size: many; CDR3: CASSSRPGLPLHF; DNA: TGTGCCAGCAGTTCACGGCCGGGGTTACCCCTCCACTTT
V: TRBV4-3; D: TRBD1; J: TRBJ1-4; size: few; CDR3: CASSPDRATEKLFF; DNA: TGCGCCAGCAGCCCAGACAGGGCAACCGAAAAACTGTTTTTT
V: TRBV7-2; D: TRBD1; J: TRBJ1-6; size: few; CDR3: CASGATGGNSLALHF; DNA: TGTGCCAGCGGCGCAACAGGGGGAAATTCATTGGCCCTCCACTTT
V: TRBV5-1; D: NA; J: TRBJ1-1; size: NA; CDR3: CASRSGSNTEAFF; DNA: TGCGCCAGCAGATCCGGGTCCAACACTGAAGCTTTCTTT
V: TRBV6-1; D: NA; J: TRBJ2-7; size: few; CDR3: CASMGAQYEQYF; DNA: TGTGCCAGCATGGGCGCGCAGTACGAGCAGTACTTC
V: TRBV6-6; D: NA; J: TRBJ2-3; size: few; CDR3: CASRGLGGSTDTQYF; DNA: TGTGCCAGCAGGGGATTGGGTGGGAGCACAGATACGCAGTATTTT